This paragraph covers one TCR beta chain sequence. The antigen is not known. PCR used 60 Vbeta primers and 13 Jbeta primers. Libraries were prepared by immunoSEQ multiplex PCR; TCRdb keeps only in-frame clonotypes and omits some of them. This sample's table has around 140,000 clones. This entry belongs to a study of cytomegalovirus exposure and HLA in healthy donors. Study details: Within an early data release were about 85 million unique TCRs drawn from HLA-typed donors. Overall study results and limits: Later analysis showed most CMV-associated TCR beta chains appearing HLA-restricted.

The V and J ends lost 2 bases and 9 bases, in that order; junction bases with no gene match: 6. The CDR3 is 14 amino acids. Germline values: CDR1 MRHNA, CDR2 SNTAGT. The source material was PBMCs. The genes are TRBV6-4 and TRBJ1-5; 8 nucleotides line up with TRBD1. This receptor was obtained from a male donor in good health and CMV-seronegative. CDR3: CASSDHGQGWPQHF. DNA of the CDR3: TGTGCCAGCAGTGACCATGGACAGGGCTGGCCCCAGCATTTT.